These 14 T cell receptor beta chains were all obtained from the same sample, sequenced in a study of shared clonotypes between healthy human individuals. The naive CD8 subset, CD45RO-negative cells positively selected for CCR7, excluded terminally differentiated effector memory CD45RA+ cells. Sequenced by immunoSEQ multiplex PCR; TCRdb stores in-frame clones only, minus some. The sample shows around 1.9 million clones, over 85% of them seen only once. Sequenced: naive CD8+ T cells from PBMCs. Receptors originate from a man in his late teens or twenties in good health. Some clones in this sample may be carry-over from other donors' samples.

This clone was counted only a few times. The chain employs TRBV9 and TRBJ1-1, with TRBD1 matching 8 bases. With V trimmed by 4 bases and J by 0 bases, 17 bases remained unmatched. This CDR3 has 19 amino acids. Per the germline V gene, CDR1 is SGDLS and CDR2 is YYNGEE. The CDR3 loop is CASSHPATGTGPMNTEAFF. In nucleotides, the CDR3 is TGTGCCAGCAGCCACCCCGCAACCGGGACAGGCCCAATGAACACTGAAGCTTTCTTT.

The chain couples TRBV2 to TRBJ2-1; TRBD2 matches 8 bases. V dropped 1 base and J dropped 6; count of bases not matched to a gene: 11. Germline values: CDR1 SNHLY, CDR2 FYNNEI. The CDR3 spans 17 residues. The chain's CDR3 is CASSEDGTRDRGNEQFF. In nucleotides, the CDR3 is TGTGCCAGCAGTGAAGACGGGACTAGGGATCGAGGCAATGAGCAGTTCTTC.

Points on this clone: Different DNA sequences within this sample yield the same CDR3. The chain has TRBV27 and TRBJ2-7; D is possibly TRBD2 (7 bases). The CDR3 runs to 13 residues. The germline V gene encodes CDR1 MNHEY and CDR2 SMNVEV (reference sequence). Trimming left V 6 bases short and J 2 bases short, with 11 bases between. The CDR3 bases are TGTGCCAGCAGCTGGGGGGGCACCTACGAGCAGTACTTC. Its translation is CASSWGGTYEQYF.

V is TRBV7-3 and J is TRBJ2-1; D gene uncertain. V lost 2 bases and J lost 4, with 9 bases in between. The germline V gene has CDR1 SGHTA and CDR2 FQGTGA. This CDR3 contains 14 residues. Here the CDR3 DNA reads TGTGCCAGCAGCTTACGGTCAGATTACAATGAGCAGTTCTTC. Translating it yields CASSLRSDYNEQFF.

J is TRBJ2-3 and V is TRBV7-9, with a weak D call TRBD1 (6 bases). The V gene lost 1 base and the J gene lost 4 bases, with 12 bases spanning the gap. The germline V gene has CDR1 SEHNR and CDR2 FQNEAQ (reference sequence). The CDR3 runs to 15 residues. The CDR3 region has the DNA TGTGCCAGCAGCTTAGTGGGCAGGGGCGCAGATACGCAGTATTTT. This encodes CASSLVGRGADTQYF. Variable domain in full (rest from reference TRBV7-9 and TRBJ2-3): DTGVSQNPRHKITKRGQNVTFRCDPISEHNRLYWYRQTLGQGPEFLTYFQNEAQLEKSRLLSDRFSAERPKGSFSTLEIQRTEQGDSAMYLCASSLVGRGADTQYFGPGTRLTVL.

The CDR3 bases are TGTGCCAGCAGTGAAGAGGGGAGGGTCACCGGGGAGCTGTTTTTT. This sequence encodes CASSEEGRVTGELFF. The chain carries TRBV6-1 and TRBJ2-2; 7 nucleotides align to TRBD2. Losses at the gene ends were 1 base for V and 4 bases for J; bases not matched to a gene: 3. CDR3 size: 15 residues. Germline V gene sequence: CDR1 MNHNS, CDR2 SASEGT.

The genes are TRBV10-1 and TRBJ2-7; D possibly corresponds to TRBD1 (5 bases). CDR1 WNHNN and CDR2 SYGVQD come from the germline V gene (reference sequence). CDR3 size: 16 residues. V lost 4 bases, J lost 4 bases, and 20 bases lay in between. The CDR3 DNA reads TGCGCCAGCAGTGTAGTAAAGGGGAATTCTCATTACGAGCAGTACTTC. Amino acid sequence: CASSVVKGNSHYEQYF.

The chain couples TRBV9 to TRBJ1-5, with a possible D match to TRBD1 (6 bases). The CDR3 consists of 15 residues. Germline CDR1 SGDLS, CDR2 YYNGEE. The V end lost 4 bases, the J end lost 3 bases, and 14 bases lay between the germline ends. This CDR3 is CASSPGPGVNQPQHF. CDR3 DNA sequence: TGTGCCAGCAGCCCCGGGCCAGGGGTCAATCAGCCCCAGCATTTT.

V is TRBV4-1 and J is TRBJ2-7, with 7 positions matching TRBD1. V shed 1 base and J 3 bases; nucleotides not matched to a gene: 3. The CDR3 covers 14 residues. Germline V gene sequence: CDR1 MGHRA, CDR2 YSYEKL. CDR3 in DNA: TGCGCCAGCAGCCAAGCACAGGGGATCTACGAGCAGTACTTC. It specifies CASSQAQGIYEQYF.

This clone is a singleton in its sample. The chain combines TRBV6-6 with TRBJ1-2; D is perhaps TRBD1 (5 bases). The V gene lost 7 bases and the J gene lost 8 bases, with 11 bases spanning the gap. The CDR3 spans 11 residues. Germline lookup yields CDR1 MNHNY and CDR2 SVGAGI (reference sequence). CDR3 nucleotide sequence: TGTGCCAGCACCTCCCCAGGGGGCTACACCTTC. Amino acids: CASTSPGGYTF.

The CDR3 DNA follows: TGTGCCAGCAGCCAAGATCTGTCTAACACTGAAGCTTTCTTT. This codes for CASSQDLSNTEAFF. V gene TRBV4-2 combines with J gene TRBJ1-1, with unresolved D. Trimming shortened V by 0 bases and J by 2 bases, and 7 bases separated the two germline ends. Germline assignment: CDR1 LGHNA and CDR2 YNFKEQ. This CDR3 is 14 amino acids long.

In nucleotides, the CDR3 is TGTGCCAGCAGCATACCGGGACAGGGGGCATCTGGGGCCAACGTCCTGACTTTC. Translating it yields CASSIPGQGASGANVLTF. This chain joins TRBV7-9 and TRBJ2-6; TRBD1 matches at 12 bases. CDR3 length equals 18 residues. CDR1 and CDR2 (germline): SEHNR, FQNEAQ (reference sequence). The V and J ends lost 5 bases and 1 base, in that order; junction bases with no gene match: 6. The full variable domain, in which reference TRBV7-9 and TRBJ2-6 provide the parts outside the CDR3, is DTGVSQNPRHKITKRGQNVTFRCDPISEHNRLYWYRQTLGQGPEFLTYFQNEAQLEKSRLLSDRFSAERPKGSFSTLEIQRTEQGDSAMYLCASSIPGQGASGANVLTFGAGSRLTVL.

The chain combines TRBV7-9 with TRBJ1-5, with 8 bases that match TRBD1. This CDR3 region has 15 residues. CDR1 SEHNR and CDR2 FQNEAQ come from the germline V gene (reference sequence). J was trimmed by 7 bases and V by 1 base; bases with no gene match: 6. DNA for the CDR3: TGTGCCAGCAGCTTAGAGACAGGGGCAGGGCAGCCCCAGCATTTT. It codes for CASSLETGAGQPQHF.

The chain uses TRBV19 and TRBJ1-5; weak D call: TRBD1 (5 bases). Trimming removed 6 bases at V and 6 bases at J, with 21 bases between. The CDR3 covers 16 residues. Germline lookup yields CDR1 LNHDA and CDR2 SQIVND (reference sequence). This chain's CDR3 is CASRNIGPSRGQPQHF. The CDR3, as DNA: TGTGCCAGTAGAAATATCGGACCCTCAAGGGGTCAGCCCCAGCATTTT.